This passage covers 8 T cell receptor beta chains from one sample sequenced in a study of CD8+CD57+ T cells in acquired aplastic anemia. Profiling that covered TCR beta VDJ and CDR3 relied on genomic DNA as its template. Using its own MiXCR run on the reads, TCRdb lists one record per CDR3 protein. The sample lists 150,000 to 200,000 distinct CDR3 sequences; 63% were seen once. Patients chosen for sequencing had CD8+CD57+ cells that had expanded, as shown by flow cytometry. The sample was sorted CD4+, CD8+, or CD8+CD57+ T cells (not recorded which) from PBMCs. These receptors were taken from a human donor with aplastic anemia.

This clonotype appeared once. The V and J genes are TRBV7-2 and TRBJ2-5; 11 bases are shared with TRBD2. This CDR3 is 17 amino acids long. V shed 4 bases and J 2 bases; nucleotides not matched to a gene: 9. Germline V CDR1 and CDR2: SGHTA, FQGNSA. The CDR3, as DNA: TGTGCCAGCAGCTCGGGAACTAGCGGGAGAGCTCAAGAGACCCAGTACTTC. It translates to CASSSGTSGRAQETQYF.

The chain is built from TRBV5-1 and TRBJ2-2, with a weak D call TRBD1 (5 bases). Germline loops: CDR1 SGHRS, CDR2 YFSETQ. This CDR3 spans 13 amino acids. V lost 4 bases and J 5 bases, leaving 9 bases between the germline ends. Written as DNA, the CDR3 is TGCGCCAGCAGCGAGCAGGGAACCGGGGAGCTGTTTTTT. This encodes CASSEQGTGELFF.

Only one count was recorded for this clonotype. The junction departs from germline at one end; a sequencing error may be responsible. The chain links TRBV19 to TRBJ1-1, with 10 nucleotides matching TRBD1. Germline V gene data show CDR1 as LNHDA and CDR2 as SQIVND (reference sequence). The CDR3 is made up of 15 amino acids. This CDR3 reads CASTAGTGARTEAFF. The CDR3 region has the DNA TGTGCCAGTACCGCCGGGACAGGGGCGAGGACTGAAGCCTTCTTT.

The V gene is TRBV20-1, the J gene TRBJ1-4, with 10 bases matching TRBD1. The CDR3 is made up of 13 amino acids. Trimming took 6 bases from V and 7 from J; bases not matched to a gene: 5. The germline CDR1 and CDR2 sequences are DFQATT and SNEGSKA (reference sequence). CDR3 DNA: TGCAGTGCACTGGACAGGGGGGTTGAAAAACTGTTTTTT. Its translation is CSALDRGVEKLFF.

The genes are TRBV20-1 and TRBJ2-7, with D possibly matching TRBD2 (6 bases). CDR3 length: 13 amino acids. Germline CDR1 DFQATT, CDR2 SNEGSKA (reference sequence). The V gene lost 7 bases and the J gene lost 4 bases, with 17 bases spanning the gap. In DNA, the CDR3 is TGCAGTGGGAGGGGCAGGGATGGATACGAGCAGTACTTC. Translating gives CSGRGRDGYEQYF.

This clonotype occurred many times. This chain connects TRBV19 to TRBJ2-1, with D tentatively TRBD1 (7 bases). This CDR3 has 12 amino acids. The ends were cut back, 4 bases at V and 14 bases at J, with 15 bases in the middle. In germline, CDR1 is LNHDA, CDR2 SQIVND (reference sequence). The CDR3 DNA sequence: TGTGCCAGTAGTAATGGAGGGGGCGATAAGTTCTTC. Protein: CASSNGGGDKFF.

The genes are TRBV20-1 and TRBJ2-4; a weak D match, TRBD2 (5 bases). Germline V gives CDR1 DFQATT, CDR2 SNEGSKA (reference sequence). With 0 bases removed from V and 6 bases from J, the gap between germline ends came to 12 bases. The CDR3 length is 14 residues. CDR3 region: CSARDPRGRNIQYF. The CDR3 nucleotides read TGCAGTGCTAGAGACCCACGGGGAAGAAACATTCAGTACTTC.

At least ten counts were recorded for this clonotype. V is TRBV9 and J is TRBJ2-7; 9 bases align to TRBD1. Germline trimming cut 4 bases from V and 7 bases from J; bases unmatched to any gene: 15. The germline V gene encodes CDR1 SGDLS and CDR2 YYNGEE. There are 16 residues in the CDR3. The CDR3 sequence: CASSRERGTGPEEQYF. The CDR3 bases are TGTGCCAGCAGCCGCGAGAGAGGGACAGGGCCTGAGGAGCAGTACTTC.